This paragraph reports one T cell receptor (beta chain). Its target is unknown. This sample was taken from a study of CXCR3-negative and CXCR3-positive naive CD8 T cells. Whole-study results and caveats: Naive subsets did not differ in surface CD5, and TRB CDR3 properties served to infer TCR strength. The TRB CDR3s that CXCR3-positive naive cells carried were more hydrophobic than those of CXCR3-negative naive cells.

The CDR3 loop spans 13 amino acids. Germline V gene sequence: CDR1 SGHRS, CDR2 YFSETQ. Each TRB cDNA library was prepared by 5' RACE (with UMI labels). TCRdb reprocessed the 5' RACE reads, keeping one entry per CDR3 protein, no DNA. The clone table shows over 80,000 distinct CDR3 sequences, with the ten largest holding roughly 1.5%. The chain uses TRBV5-1 and TRBJ1-5; TCRdb proposes TRBD1, but this gene call is untestable without DNA. This clonotype was obtained from a human donor in good health. Some clones in this sample may be carry-over from other donors' samples. What was sequenced was naive CXCR3- CD8+ T cells from blood. Subset noted: CD45RO-CCR7+CD27+CD95- naive CD8+ T cells lacking CXCR3 (TNR3-). CDR3 amino acids: CASSPESNQPQHF.